These 27 T cell receptor beta chains originate from one sample sequenced in a study of identical twins. TCRdb ran MiXCR on the 5' RACE reads and lists one entry per CDR3 protein. The sample has approximately 590,000 distinct CDR3 sequences, roughly 9.9% seen once. These data were likewise used in another study, on yellow fever vaccine responses in identical twins.

Material: PBMCs. These receptors were taken from a woman aged 18 to 35 in good health.

V is TRBV5-5 and J is TRBJ1-4; 9 nucleotides align to TRBD1. Per the germline V gene, CDR1 is SGHKS and CDR2 is YYEKEE (reference sequence). J gave up 4 bases and V 4 bases, and 8 bases lay outside the gene matches. The CDR3 sequence is 16 residues long. The CDR3 bases are TGTGCCAGCAGCCGGACAGGGGAATTTGGTAATGAAAAACTGTTTTTT. Its protein product is CASSRTGEFGNEKLFF. The full variable domain, rest sourced from reference TRBV5-5 and TRBJ1-4, is DAGVTQSPTHLIKTRGQQVTLRCSPISGHKSVSWYQQVLGQGPQFIFQYYEKEERGRGNFPDRFSARQFPNYSSELNVNALLLGDSALYLCASSRTGEFGNEKLFFGSGTQLSVL.

This clonotype has more than one count but fewer than ten. The genes are TRBV7-8 and TRBJ1-1; 7 bases are shared with TRBD1. This CDR3 comprises 15 residues. Germline V lookup: CDR1 SGHVS, CDR2 FQNEAQ. The V and J ends lost 1 base and 4 bases, in that order; junction bases with no gene match: 6. The CDR3 loop is CASSLVDRESTEAFF. CDR3 bases: TGTGCCAGCAGCTTAGTCGACAGGGAAAGCACTGAAGCTTTCTTT.

This clonotype was seen only a few times. The chain employs TRBV3-1 and TRBJ1-4; TRBD1 matches at 11 bases. Germline values: CDR1 LGHDT, CDR2 YNNKEL (reference sequence). The CDR3 is 15 residues long. J lost 10 bases, V lost 1 base, and 5 bases had no gene match. CDR3 amino acids: CASSQAGQGGRKLFF. The CDR3 DNA sequence: TGTGCCAGCAGCCAAGCGGGACAGGGGGGTCGAAAACTGTTTTTT.

This clonotype appeared a few times. The chain joins TRBV6-1 to TRBJ2-1, with 16 nucleotides matching TRBD2. There are 17 residues in the CDR3. Germline V gene data show CDR1 as MNHNS and CDR2 as SASEGT. With V trimmed by 6 bases and J by 7 bases, 9 bases remained unmatched. The CDR3 loop is CASSGTSGGAAWNEQFF. The CDR3 DNA reads as TGTGCCAGCAGCGGGACTAGCGGGGGGGCGGCTTGGAATGAGCAGTTCTTC.

The rearrangement links TRBV4-2 to TRBJ2-3, with TRBD2 matching 12 bases. The V segment lost 2 bases and the J segment 3 bases; nucleotides outside the gene matches: 12. Germline-derived CDR1 and CDR2 are LGHNA and YNFKEQ. This CDR3 region has 19 residues. This CDR3 reads CASSQTPRPLAGGTDTQYF. The CDR3 bases are TGTGCCAGCAGCCAAACCCCAAGACCGCTAGCGGGGGGGACAGATACGCAGTATTTT.

This clonotype was counted many times. The V and J genes are TRBV4-1 and TRBJ2-3; D unclear. Germline lookup yields CDR1 MGHRA and CDR2 YSYEKL. Trimming left V 0 bases short and J 3 bases short, with 7 bases between. The CDR3 has 14 amino acids. This CDR3 is CASSQDFSTDTQYF. For the CDR3, the DNA is TGCGCCAGCAGCCAAGATTTCTCAACAGATACGCAGTATTTT.

In this sample, this clonotype turned up many times. V and J are TRBV5-5 and TRBJ2-5; unclear D gene. The germline CDR1 and CDR2 sequences are SGHKS and YYEKEE (reference sequence). CDR3 length equals 11 residues. Trimming left V 4 bases short and J 4 bases short, with 5 bases between. The CDR3 DNA follows: TGTGCCAGCAGCGGAAGAGAGACCCAGTACTTC. Its translation is CASSGRETQYF. Full variable domain (rest looked up from reference TRBV5-5 and TRBJ2-5): DAGVTQSPTHLIKTRGQQVTLRCSPISGHKSVSWYQQVLGQGPQFIFQYYEKEERGRGNFPDRFSARQFPNYSSELNVNALLLGDSALYLCASSGRETQYFGPGTRLLVL.

This clonotype occurred many times. This chain connects TRBV5-6 to TRBJ2-1; no clear D gene. V lost 2 bases, J lost 0 bases, and 9 bases lay in between. The germline V gene encodes CDR1 SGHDT and CDR2 YYEEEE. The CDR3 runs to 15 residues. Here the CDR3 DNA reads TGTGCCAGCAGCTTTAAAGTCACCTCCTACAATGAGCAGTTCTTC. It specifies CASSFKVTSYNEQFF.

This clonotype was observed a few times. The rearrangement links TRBV10-3 to TRBJ1-2; 7 nucleotides agree with TRBD1. The V segment lost 7 bases and the J segment 0 bases; nucleotides outside the gene matches: 2. The CDR3 runs to 13 residues. Germline-derived CDR1 and CDR2 are ENHRY and SYGVKD. The CDR3 reads CAITDRANYGYTF. For the CDR3, the DNA is TGTGCCATCACTGACAGGGCTAACTATGGCTACACCTTC.

V is TRBV30 and J is TRBJ2-7, with 8 positions matching TRBD1. The CDR3 is 13 residues long. Per the germline V gene, CDR1 is GTSNPN and CDR2 is SVGIG (reference sequence). V lost 5 bases and J lost 2; bases outside the gene matches: 5. The CDR3 DNA follows: TGTGCCTGGGCAGACAGGGGACCCTACGAGCAGTACTTC. Amino acid sequence: CAWADRGPYEQYF.

The rearrangement links TRBV11-2 to TRBJ2-7, with 8 bases identical to TRBD1. Germline V gene lookup returns CDR1 SGHAT and CDR2 FQNNGV. The CDR3 is 13 residues long. J gave up 2 bases and V 4 bases, and 1 base lay outside the gene matches. This CDR3 is CASSWDRPYEQYF. In DNA, the CDR3 is TGTGCCAGCAGCTGGGACAGGCCCTACGAGCAGTACTTC.

The chain couples TRBV2 to TRBJ2-7; 12 nucleotides match TRBD1. Germline CDR1 SNHLY, CDR2 FYNNEI. V gave up 6 bases and J gave up 4 bases; unmatched junction bases: 16. The CDR3 runs 18 residues. CDR3 region: CASRPPRTGQGASYEQYF. CDR3 nucleotide sequence: TGTGCCAGCAGGCCCCCTAGAACGGGACAGGGGGCATCATACGAGCAGTACTTC.

This clonotype was detected many times. The chain links TRBV7-8 to TRBJ1-1; no reliable D call. This CDR3 contains 15 residues. The germline gives CDR1 SGHVS, CDR2 FQNEAQ. V lost 1 base to trimming and J lost 2 bases, with 11 bases between them. The CDR3 sequence is CASSLGVVVNTEAFF. CDR3 DNA sequence: TGTGCCAGCAGCTTAGGAGTCGTGGTTAACACTGAAGCTTTCTTT.

The chain is built from TRBV19 and TRBJ2-7; 8 bases map to TRBD2. The ends lost 3 bases at V and 3 bases at J; junction bases unmatched: 7. The CDR3 runs to 15 residues. The germline V gene has CDR1 LNHDA and CDR2 SQIVND (reference sequence). CDR3 residues: CASSMGSGGYYEQYF. The CDR3 bases are TGTGCCAGTAGTATGGGGAGCGGGGGATACTACGAGCAGTACTTC. Full variable domain (outside the CDR3, taken from reference TRBV19 and TRBJ2-7): DGGITQSPKYLFRKEGQNVTLSCEQNLNHDAMYWYRQDPGQGLRLIYYSQIVNDFQKGDIAEGYSVSREKKESFPLTVTSAQKNPTAFYLCASSMGSGGYYEQYFGPGTRLTVT.

This chain links TRBV6-5 with TRBJ2-1; no definite D call. Trimming pared 2 bases from V and 7 bases from J, leaving 15 bases between. Germline V CDR1 and CDR2: MNHEY, SVGAGI. This CDR3 is 15 amino acids long. The CDR3 DNA reads TGTGCCAGCAGTTACCGCGATGAACGATATAATGAGCAGTTCTTC. Translation gives CASSYRDERYNEQFF.

The table lists this clonotype with a few counts. The rearrangement joins TRBV18 to TRBJ2-1; D not certain. From germline, CDR1 is KGHSH and CDR2 LQKENI. V lost 1 base to trimming and J lost 3 bases, with 22 bases between them. The CDR3 totals 19 residues. The CDR3 nucleotides are TGTGCCAGCTCACCACTTGTACAGACCCTAGAGCCAATCTACAATGAGCAGTTCTTC. Translated: CASSPLVQTLEPIYNEQFF.

The sample holds a few counts of this clonotype. V and J are TRBV20-1 and TRBJ2-7, with unresolved D. There are 11 residues in the CDR3. Trimming took off 5 bases at V and 3 bases at J, with 8 bases between the two ends. CDR1 and CDR2 (germline): DFQATT, SNEGSKA (reference sequence). The DNA for the CDR3 is TGCAGTGCTTCTCCGGACTACGAGCAGTACTTC. This sequence encodes CSASPDYEQYF.

This clonotype has a count of ten or more. The CDR3 region has the DNA TGTGCCAGCAACCTAGGTGGGACTAGCGGGGCCAGAGATACGCAGTATTTT. Protein sequence: CASNLGGTSGARDTQYF. This rearrangement joins TRBV9 to TRBJ2-3, with 13 bases aligning to TRBD2. There are 17 residues in the CDR3. With 6 bases clipped from V and 5 bases from J, the junction kept 12 bases outside the gene matches. CDR1 SGDLS and CDR2 YYNGEE come from the germline V gene.

A few counts support this clonotype. This sequence joins TRBV28 and TRBJ2-2; D is tentatively TRBD1 or TRBD2 (6 bases each). V shed 1 base and J shed 4 bases, with 13 bases lying between them. Germline lookup yields CDR1 MDHEN and CDR2 SYDVKM. The CDR3 loop spans 16 amino acids. CDR3 nucleotide sequence: TGTGCCAGCAGTTTATATGTGGGGGGCGGCACCGGGGAGCTGTTTTTT. Its protein is CASSLYVGGGTGELFF.

This clonotype was counted many times. J is TRBJ2-1 and V is TRBV4-1, with TRBD2 matching over 8 bases. V lost 8 bases and J lost 9; bases outside the gene matches: 9. Germline-derived CDR1 and CDR2 are MGHRA and YSYEKL. The CDR3 has 13 amino acids. CDR3 DNA: TGCGCCAGCGCTGGACTAGCCGAGGGTGAGCAGTTCTTC. Protein sequence: CASAGLAEGEQFF.

This clonotype came up a few times. This rearrangement joins TRBV5-5 to TRBJ2-1; possibly TRBD1 for D (6 bases). This CDR3 spans 15 amino acids. V was cut by 7 bases and J by 2 bases, with 16 bases left in between. CDR1 is SGHKS and CDR2 is YYEKEE in the germline V gene (reference sequence). The DNA of the CDR3 is TGTGCCAGCCGAACTCAGGGGTCCCCCTACAATGAGCAGTTCTTC. This sequence encodes CASRTQGSPYNEQFF.

This clonotype was observed a few times. The gene calls are TRBV18 and TRBJ1-3; 7 nucleotides match TRBD1. Germline loops: CDR1 KGHSH, CDR2 LQKENI. V dropped 0 bases and J dropped 3; count of bases not matched to a gene: 5. The CDR3 extends over 16 amino acids. The CDR3 region is CASSPPTGRGGNTIYF. The CDR3 DNA sequence: TGTGCCAGCTCACCACCGACAGGGAGGGGTGGAAACACCATATATTTT.

This clonotype was seen only a few times. This rearrangement joins TRBV7-8 to TRBJ2-5; a weak D match, TRBD2 (5 bases). CDR3 size: 15 residues. Germline V gene data show CDR1 as SGHVS and CDR2 as FQNEAQ. The V and J ends lost 3 bases and 4 bases respectively, with 15 bases between them. CDR3 loop: CASSFTRVLGETQYF. The CDR3 nucleotides are TGTGCCAGCAGCTTTACGCGGGTTTTAGGAGAGACCCAGTACTTC.

The chain combines TRBV2 with TRBJ2-1; D unresolved. Germline-derived CDR1 and CDR2 are SNHLY and FYNNEI. V was cut by 4 bases and J by 9 bases, with 7 bases left in between. The CDR3 has 11 amino acids. CDR3 DNA sequence: TGTGCCAGCAGTGGGTTCGGTGAGCAGTTCTTC. Residues: CASSGFGEQFF.

This clonotype turned up a few times. This rearrangement joins TRBV4-1 to TRBJ2-7, with D perhaps matching TRBD1 (5 bases). V lost 3 bases and J 0 bases, leaving 15 bases between the germline ends. Germline CDR1 reads MGHRA; CDR2 reads YSYEKL. This CDR3 is built from 16 residues. The CDR3 loop reads CASSHGGHPSSYEQYF. As DNA, the CDR3 is TGCGCCAGCAGCCATGGTGGACACCCGAGCTCCTACGAGCAGTACTTC.

The rearrangement links TRBV6-1 to TRBJ2-1, with D hard to call. Trimming stripped 9 bases from V and 8 bases from J, with 20 bases between. The CDR3 length is 14 residues. Germline V gene sequence: CDR1 MNHNS, CDR2 SASEGT. The DNA of the CDR3 is TGTGCCAGGTCCCCCATCTTAGACTCACATGAGCAGTTCTTC. Translated, it gives CARSPILDSHEQFF.

This clonotype was recorded a few times. This chain uses TRBV2 with TRBJ1-2; TRBD1 aligns across 7 bases. V lost 6 bases and J lost 0; bases outside the gene matches: 7. The CDR3 length is 15 residues. Germline CDR1 and CDR2: SNHLY and FYNNEI. In DNA form, the CDR3 reads TGTGCCAGCAGCCGGGACAGTCCATCTAACTATGGCTACACCTTC. Amino acid sequence: CASSRDSPSNYGYTF.